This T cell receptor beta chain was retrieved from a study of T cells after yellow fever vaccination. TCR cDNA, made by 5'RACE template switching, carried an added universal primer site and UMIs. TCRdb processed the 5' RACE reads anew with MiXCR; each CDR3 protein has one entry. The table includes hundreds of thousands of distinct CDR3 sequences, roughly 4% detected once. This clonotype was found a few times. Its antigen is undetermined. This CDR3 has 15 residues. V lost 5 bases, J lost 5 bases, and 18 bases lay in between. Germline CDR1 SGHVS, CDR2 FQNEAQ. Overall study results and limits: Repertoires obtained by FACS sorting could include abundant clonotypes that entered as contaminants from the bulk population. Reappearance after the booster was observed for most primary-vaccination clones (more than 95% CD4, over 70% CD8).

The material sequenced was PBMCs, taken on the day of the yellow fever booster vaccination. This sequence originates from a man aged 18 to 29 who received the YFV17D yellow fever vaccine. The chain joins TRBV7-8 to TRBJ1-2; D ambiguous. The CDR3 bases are TGTGCCAGCAGCCCGGCAGTCCGCTTCGAGTATGGCTACACCTTC. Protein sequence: CASSPAVRFEYGYTF.